These T cell receptor beta chains were read from a single sample in a study of glioma-infiltrating T cells after dendritic cell vaccination. Produced via immunoSEQ multiplex PCR; TCRdb's table is partial and in-frame only. The sample shows over 70,000 clones, approximately 80% of them seen only once. Here the sequenced sample was blood, taken before dendritic cell vaccination. Source of these receptors: a human donor with glioblastoma. The CDR3 runs from the conserved cysteine through the conserved F or W. Fields, in order: J gene, D gene, CDR3 length, clone size, V gene, CDR3 DNA, CDR3 protein. D genes are given only for firm matches. Not all rows give a size; the values are once, few, many and, for expanded clones, a class.

TRBJ1-1	TRBD1	15	.	TRBV5-1	TGCGCCAGCAGCCCGGGACAGAAATTGAACACTGAAGCTTTCTTT	CASSPGQKLNTEAFF
TRBJ1-3	.	14	few	TRBV6-5	TGTGCCAGCAGACCCGGGAATACTGGAAACACCATATATTTT	CASRPGNTGNTIYF
TRBJ1-6	TRBD1	22	.	TRBV15	TGTGCCACCAGCAGAGATCCGGGTCGTCCGGGACAGGATAGCTCCTATAATTCACCCCTCCACTTT	CATSRDPGRPGQDSSYNSPLHF
TRBJ1-4	TRBD1	16	once	TRBV5-8	TGTGCCAGCAGCGCACCCCGGCAGCAGGGGGTAGAAAAACTGTTTTTT	CASSAPRQQGVEKLFF
TRBJ1-6	.	12	.	TRBV6-5	TGTGCCAGCAGAGACAGAAATTCACCCCTCCACTTT	CASRDRNSPLHF
TRBJ2-5	.	14	.	TRBV2	TGTGCCAGCACCCCAAGGGGGGGGCGAGAGACCCAGTACTTC	CASTPRGGRETQYF
TRBJ2-1	.	16	.	TRBV19	TGTGCCAGTAGTATCGGGAATAACCCCTCCTACAATGAGCAGTTCTTC	CASSIGNNPSYNEQFF
TRBJ2-2	.	17	.	TRBV5-1	TGCGCCAGCAGCTTGCGAGCATCAGGGTTTCAGACCGGGGAGCTGTTTTTT	CASSLRASGFQTGELFF
TRBJ2-2	TRBD2	18	.	TRBV19	TGTGCCAGTAGTATTCAGGGGACTAGCGGGTTGAACACCGGGGAGCTGTTTTTT	CASSIQGTSGLNTGELFF
TRBJ2-7	.	13	.	TRBV15	TGTGCCACCAGCAGAGGACAGCTATACGAGCAGTACTTC	CATSRGQLYEQYF
TRBJ1-2	.	15	.	TRBV27	TGTGCCAGCAGTTCAGGGGTGGGGGGGGGCTGGGGCTACACCTTC	CASSSGVGGGWGYTF
TRBJ2-2	.	15	.	TRBV6-1	TGTGCCAGCACGACACGGCAGGGTAGTAACGGGGAGCTGTTTTTT	CASTTRQGSNGELFF
TRBJ2-1	TRBD2	15	.	TRBV6-5	TGTGCCAGCAGAAAACTAGCGGGAGGTTACAATGAGCAGTTCTTC	CASRKLAGGYNEQFF
TRBJ2-3	.	16	.	TRBV6-1	TGTGCCAGCAGTGAGTATTCGGCGGGAAAAGTTGATACGCAGTATTTT	CASSEYSAGKVDTQYF
TRBJ1-5	.	14	.	TRBV7-9	TGTGCCAGCAGCCCCTCCGGGTGGTTGCAGCCCCAGCATTTT	CASSPSGWLQPQHF
TRBJ2-7	.	13	.	TRBV7-9	TGTGCCAGCAGTGTAACTGCGTCCTACGAGCAGTACTTC	CASSVTASYEQYF
TRBJ1-4	.	13	.	TRBV28	TGTGCCAGCAGCTCCGGCGGGAATGAAAAACTGTTTTTT	CASSSGGNEKLFF
TRBJ2-1	TRBD2	16	.	TRBV11-1	TGTGCCAGCAGCCTAGGGGGGACTAGCGCATACAATGAGCAGTTCTTC	CASSLGGTSAYNEQFF
TRBJ2-6	TRBD2	13	.	TRBV2	TGTGCCAGCGCGGGGGCTGGGGCCAACGTCCTGACTTTC	CASAGAGANVLTF
TRBJ1-1	TRBD1	14	.	TRBV7-9	TGTGCCAGCAGCAGACAGGGGGGGAACACTGAAGCTTTCTTT	CASSRQGGNTEAFF
TRBJ1-1	.	12	.	TRBV27	TGTGCCAGCAGCCGAACCGGTACTGAAGCTTTCTTT	CASSRTGTEAFF
TRBJ2-2	TRBD2	16	.	TRBV5-6	TGTGCCAGCAGCACTGCCGGGACTAGCTACACCGGGGAGCTGTTTTTT	CASSTAGTSYTGELFF
TRBJ2-3	TRBD1	17	.	TRBV6-4	TGTGCCAGCAGTGACCCGGGACAGGGTGGGAACGCAGATACGCAGTATTTT	CASSDPGQGGNADTQYF
TRBJ1-2	.	12	once	TRBV5-6	TGTGCCAGCACCCCAGGAAACTATGGCTACACCTTC	CASTPGNYGYTF
TRBJ1-1	TRBD1	14	once	TRBV11-2	TGTGCCAGCTCTACCCAGACAGGGACCACTGAAGCTTTCTTT	CASSTQTGTTEAFF
TRBJ1-4	.	10	.	TRBV19	TGTGCCAGTGGCAGGGGAAGACTGTTTTTT	CASGRGRLFF
TRBJ1-1	.	13	few	TRBV9	TGTGCCAGCAGCGGAAGCATGAACACTGAAGCTTTCTTT	CASSGSMNTEAFF
TRBJ1-2	.	15	.	TRBV7-2	TGTGCCAGCAGCTTCGGCGGCACTGGAATATATGGCTACACCTTC	CASSFGGTGIYGYTF
TRBJ2-3	TRBD1	16	.	TRBV5-4	TGTGCCAGCAGCTCCAAAACAGGGGGACCCACAGATACGCAGTATTTT	CASSSKTGGPTDTQYF
TRBJ1-1	TRBD1	16	.	TRBV19	TGTGCCAGTACCCGGCAGGGGGCCGGCGGGCTAAAAGGAGCTTTCTTT	CASTRQGAGGLKGAFF
TRBJ2-1	TRBD2	15	.	TRBV6-1	TGTGCCAGCAGTGAAGGGATAGCGGGTTACAATGAGCAGTTCTTC	CASSEGIAGYNEQFF
TRBJ2-5	TRBD2	17	.	TRBV14	TGTGCCAGCAGCCAAGAGTGGACTAGAACTCACCAAGAGACCCAGTACTTC	CASSQEWTRTHQETQYF
TRBJ1-1	.	13	once	TRBV30	TGTGCCTGGAGTAAGGGAGGTGGACCTGAAGCTTTCTTT	CAWSKGGGPEAFF
TRBJ2-2	.	15	.	TRBV28	TGTGCCGCTACCCGGAGCAGGGCGAACACCGGGGAGCTGTTTTTT	CAATRSRANTGELFF
TRBJ1-2	.	16	.	TRBV2	TGTGCCAGCATCCGAACAGGGAGTTTAACTAACTATGGCTACACCTTC	CASIRTGSLTNYGYTF
TRBJ2-1	.	12	.	TRBV7-2	TGTGCCAGCAGGGTCAGTGGGGGCGAGCAGTTCTTC	CASRVSGGEQFF
TRBJ2-7	TRBD1	13	.	TRBV5-1	TGCGCCAGCAGCTTACAGGGGAGCTACGAGCAGTACTTC	CASSLQGSYEQYF
TRBJ2-6	TRBD1	15	.	TRBV10-3	TGTGCCATCGGGGGGGACAGGGCTGGGGCCAACGTCCTGACTTTC	CAIGGDRAGANVLTF
TRBJ1-1	.	17	.	TRBV19	TGTGCCAGTAGTAGATGGGGCTCATACGGGAGCCTTACTGAAGCTTTCTTT	CASSRWGSYGSLTEAFF
TRBJ1-1	TRBD1	13	.	TRBV6-5	TGTGCCAGCAGTTACTCACTCAGGGGGCGAACTTTCTTT	CASSYSLRGRTFF
TRBJ2-7	.	11	.	TRBV2	TGTGCCAGCAGTTTAGTCTACGAGCAGTACTTC	CASSLVYEQYF
TRBJ2-4	TRBD2	13	once	TRBV19	TGTGCCAGTATAGCGGGGCCTAAAAACATTCAGTACTTC	CASIAGPKNIQYF
TRBJ2-3	.	15	.	TRBV10-3	TGTGCCATCAGTGGGGGGACAAGTACAACAGATACGCAGTATTTT	CAISGGTSTTDTQYF
TRBJ1-5	.	15	.	TRBV4-1	TGCGCCAGCAGCCAAGAGGGTGGGGGCCAACAGCCCCAGCATTTT	CASSQEGGGQQPQHF
TRBJ1-5	.	14	.	TRBV5-1	TGCGCCAGCAGCTTGGACAGTCCCGATCAGCCCCAGCATTTT	CASSLDSPDQPQHF
TRBJ1-2	.	15	.	TRBV7-7	TGTGCCAGCAGCTTAAAAGAGGGGGAATCTTACGGCTACACCTTC	CASSLKEGESYGYTF